The 10 T cell receptor beta chains given below trace back to one sample, sequenced in a study of post-analysis software for immune sequencing data. Study findings and constraints: TRBV5-6, TRBV5-1 and TRBV20-1 belonged to a set of roughly 5 TRBV segments that were more frequent in patients than controls.

Presence of unique molecular identifiers characterized the TCR beta cDNA libraries. Using its own MiXCR run on the PCR reads, TCRdb lists one record per CDR3 protein. The sample holds approximately 460,000 distinct CDR3 sequences; around 40% are singletons and the top ten take around 10%. Their cognate antigens are unknown. Sequenced sample: blood. Every receptor here comes from a girl between 10 and 17 years old with multiple sclerosis.

The chain recombines TRBV12-3 or TRBV12-4 with TRBJ2-1, with 11 bases fitting TRBD2. After removal of 4 bases from V and 7 bases from J, the junction contained 9 bases not matched to a gene. The CDR3 has 16 amino acids. CDR3 sequence: CASSWPTSGSNNEQFF. In DNA, the CDR3 is TGTGCCAGCAGTTGGCCCACTAGCGGGAGTAATAATGAGCAGTTCTTC.

The gene calls are TRBV20-1 and TRBJ2-1; possibly TRBD2 for D (5 bases). V was cut by 6 bases and J by 8 bases, with 11 bases left in between. CDR1 is DFQATT, CDR2 SNEGSKA, per germline (reference sequence). This CDR3 spans 11 amino acids. The CDR3 spells CSAITRDEQFF. The CDR3, as DNA: TGCAGTGCGATAACTAGGGATGAGCAGTTCTTC.

The chain employs TRBV20-1 and TRBJ2-1, with 9 bases lining up with TRBD2. CDR1 is DFQATT and CDR2 is SNEGSKA in the germline V gene (reference sequence). V was pared by 7 bases and J by 3 bases, with 7 bases of the junction left unmatched. CDR3 length equals 14 residues. The CDR3 DNA is TGCAGTGGTGGTCGACTAGCGGACTACAATGAGCAGTTCTTC. Translation: CSGGRLADYNEQFF.

The rearrangement uses TRBV7-2 and TRBJ1-1, with 7 nucleotides matching TRBD1. The germline V gene has CDR1 SGHTA and CDR2 FQGNSA. The CDR3 covers 14 residues. V shed 6 bases, J shed 0 bases, and the junction held 4 bases outside the gene matches. The CDR3 region has the DNA TGTGCCAGCAGGCAACAGGGGATGAACACTGAAGCTTTCTTT. It codes for CASRQQGMNTEAFF.

This clonotype appeared once. The rearrangement uses TRBV12-3 or TRBV12-4 and TRBJ1-4; D is ambiguous. The CDR3 contains 12 residues. Trimming took off 10 bases at V and 8 bases at J, with 14 bases between the two ends. The CDR3 region is CATGSGGEKLFF. Written as DNA, the CDR3 is TGTGCCACCGGAAGTGGCGGGGAAAAACTGTTTTTT.

This clonotype has more than one count but fewer than ten. The V gene is TRBV29-1, the J gene TRBJ1-1; weak D call: TRBD1 (5 bases). Germline V gene data show CDR1 as SQVTM and CDR2 as ANQGSEA. V lost 6 bases to trimming and J lost 5 bases, with 7 bases between them. CDR3 length: 10 amino acids. CDR3 DNA sequence: TGCAGCGTATCAGGGACTGAAGCTTTCTTT. Translated: CSVSGTEAFF.

The rearrangement joins TRBV12-3 or TRBV12-4 to TRBJ2-1; 9 bases line up with TRBD1. V lost 10 bases to trimming and J lost 6 bases; unmatched junction nucleotides: 10. The CDR3 runs 14 residues. The CDR3 sequence is CAISGTGIVNEQFF. For the CDR3, the DNA is TGTGCCATTTCCGGGACAGGGATTGTCAATGAGCAGTTCTTC.

This sequence joins TRBV6-6 and TRBJ2-5; 10 nucleotides match TRBD1. The germline CDR1 and CDR2 sequences are MNHNY and SVGAGI (reference sequence). V gave up 6 bases and J gave up 4 bases; unmatched junction bases: 5. The CDR3 is made up of 14 amino acids. The CDR3 reads CASRLGQGIETQYF. In nucleotides, the CDR3 is TGTGCCAGCAGACTGGGACAGGGGATAGAGACCCAGTACTTC.

J is TRBJ2-5 and V is TRBV27; D remains unclear. The ends were cut back, 6 bases at V and 11 bases at J, with 22 bases in the middle. Germline CDR1 is MNHEY and CDR2 is SMNVEV (reference sequence). The CDR3 covers 14 residues. CDR3 DNA sequence: TGTGCCAGCAGAAGGATTCTCCCCACCCATGAGCAGTACTTC. Protein sequence: CASRRILPTHEQYF.

This clonotype was picked up a small number of times. This chain joins TRBV27 and TRBJ2-7; tentative D call: TRBD2 (6 bases). The germline CDR1 and CDR2 sequences are MNHEY and SMNVEV (reference sequence). CDR3 length equals 16 residues. V shed 6 bases and J shed 0 bases, with 18 bases lying between them. CDR3 coding DNA: TGTGCCAGCAGGCAATTTAGCGGAGGCCGCTCCTACGAGCAGTACTTC. Translation: CASRQFSGGRSYEQYF.